These T cell receptor beta chains were read from a single sample in a study of CD4 T cells in relation to SARS-CoV-2 and coronaviruses. TCRdb keeps only in-frame clones here, not all; method: immunoSEQ multiplex PCR. The table has 15,000 to 20,000 clones, about four fifths seen once; the top ten hold about 29%. These receptors are not linked to any known antigen. The sample taken for sequencing was CD4+ T cells from PBMCs, cultured in vitro. Receptors originate from a human donor in good health. The conserved cysteine and the conserved F or W are not part of the CDR3 here.

cdr3_length v_call cdr3_aa
9 TRBV3-1/TRBV3-2 ASSQVGGYT
12 TRBV30 AWSANRGQGGYT
12 TRBV19 ASSFAGPNYGYT
11 TRBV14 ASSPSGRKTQY
11 TRBV2 ASSVESAHEQF
18 TRBV14 ASSQDRWGTVRGGDEKLF
14 TRBV4-1 ASSQVGTGVDYGYT
12 TRBV3-1/TRBV3-2 ASSQDGSSYEQY
13 TRBV11-3 ASSQTSGNVYEQF
11 TRBV5-1 ASSFTPGNTIY
10 TRBV6-5 ASMGGWHTIY
12 TRBV2 ASERDRGMYEQY
11 TRBV6-5 ASSYRVWYEQY
11 TRBV6-1 ASSDPFTGEAF
12 TRBV3-1/TRBV3-2 ASSSEPGGYEQY
12 TRBV28 ASRPPRGQEKLF
13 TRBV6-5 ATKRRRQGDTEAF
13 TRBV11-3 ASSLAHGRAVEQF
11 TRBV24-1 ATSVQGTGELF
13 TRBV5-1 ASSLSGRDTGELF
17 TRBV5-6 ASILTLAGGPEAKNIQY
12 TRBV14 ASSHLSNSSPLH
14 TRBV20-1 SASKVIGGPDTEAF
11 TRBV5-1 ASSLSFGNEQY
12 TRBV19 ASSKYAAGAEAF
12 TRBV7-3 ASSSRGEGPTQY
14 TRBV4-2 ASSQDRDRVYQPQH